The 20 T cell receptor beta chains below come from one sample, sequenced in a study of blood T cell repertoires in COVID-19. TCRdb's table, derived via immunoSEQ multiplex PCR, lists solely in-frame clones and lacks some. The sample lists roughly 200,000 clones, 79% occurring once. The source material was peripheral blood. The receptors come from a woman aged 40 to 50 with COVID-19, enrolled during active disease.

The rearrangement uses TRBV5-4 and TRBJ2-1; D gene ambiguous. V was cut by 4 bases and J by 7 bases, with 6 bases left in between. CDR1 is SGHNT, CDR2 YYREEE, per germline (reference sequence). The CDR3 runs 11 residues. The DNA of the CDR3 is TGTGCCAGCAGCGACAAGAATGAGCAGTTCTTC. It specifies CASSDKNEQFF. The variable domain in full, completed from reference TRBV5-4 and TRBJ2-1, reads ETGVTQSPTHLIKTRGQQVTLRCSSQSGHNTVSWYQQALGQGPQFIFQYYREEENGRGNFPPRFSGLQFPNYSSELNVNALELDDSALYLCASSDKNEQFFGPGTRLTVL.

This chain links TRBV6-5 with TRBJ1-1; TRBD1 aligns across 7 bases. CDR1 MNHEY and CDR2 SVGAGI come from the germline V gene. The CDR3 spans 14 residues. Unmatched junction bases numbered 11, after V lost 7 bases and J lost 6 bases. CDR3 in DNA: TGTGCCAGCATTCCTAGGGGGCCGATCGCTGAAGCTTTCTTT. Encoded protein: CASIPRGPIAEAFF.

This chain joins TRBV3-1 (or the pseudogene TRBV3-2) and TRBJ1-4; D is possibly TRBD1 (5 bases). The CDR3 is 16 amino acids. Trimming took off 5 bases at V and 0 bases at J, with 13 bases between the two ends. Germline V gives CDR1 LGHDT, CDR2 YNNKEL (reference sequence). CDR3 amino acids: CASSKRQSATNEKLFF. The CDR3 DNA is TGTGCCAGCAGCAAAAGACAGAGTGCAACTAATGAAAAACTGTTTTTT.

This chain uses TRBV3-1 (or the pseudogene TRBV3-2) with TRBJ2-7; TRBD2 matches 8 bases. J lost 2 bases, V lost 5 bases, and 5 bases had no gene match. This CDR3 comprises 14 residues. Germline V gene lookup returns CDR1 LGHDT and CDR2 YNNKEL (reference sequence). CDR3 nucleotides: TGTGCCAGCAGCGGATCTAGCGGGCCCTACGAGCAGTACTTC. Translation: CASSGSSGPYEQYF.

This clone was counted a single time. The V gene is TRBV6-4, the J gene TRBJ1-2; D possibly corresponds to TRBD1 (5 bases). The ends were cut back, 8 bases at V and 3 bases at J, with 10 bases in the middle. Germline V lookup: CDR1 MRHNA, CDR2 SNTAGT. The CDR3 has 12 residues. The CDR3 loop is CASRGTDYGYTF. CDR3 in DNA: TGTGCCAGCCGCGGGACGGACTATGGCTACACCTTC.

The V gene is TRBV19, the J gene TRBJ1-1; D is possibly TRBD1 (6 bases). The CDR3 has 15 amino acids. Per the germline V gene, CDR1 is LNHDA and CDR2 is SQIVND (reference sequence). V lost 5 bases and J 3 bases, leaving 16 bases between the germline ends. The CDR3 sequence is CASSRPQGVDTEAFF. DNA of the CDR3: TGTGCCAGTAGTCGTCCACAGGGAGTGGACACTGAAGCTTTCTTT. The variable domain in full, completed from reference TRBV19 and TRBJ1-1, reads DGGITQSPKYLFRKEGQNVTLSCEQNLNHDAMYWYRQDPGQGLRLIYYSQIVNDFQKGDIAEGYSVSREKKESFPLTVTSAQKNPTAFYLCASSRPQGVDTEAFFGQGTRLTVV.

The rearrangement uses TRBV7-2 and TRBJ1-5; D is unresolved. CDR3 size: 14 residues. Trimming took 0 bases from V and 5 from J, leaving 8 bases between them. The germline V gene encodes CDR1 SGHTA and CDR2 FQGNSA. The CDR3 sequence is CASSLAVGYQPQHF. The CDR3 region has the DNA TGTGCCAGCAGCTTAGCGGTCGGGTATCAGCCCCAGCATTTT.

The J gene is TRBJ2-5, the V gene TRBV29-1; 8 bases line up with TRBD2. Germline CDR1 is SQVTM and CDR2 is ANQGSEA. This CDR3 spans 14 amino acids. The junction had 10 bases not matched to a gene; V was cut back by 6 bases and J by 4 bases. The CDR3 sequence is CSVGSGGGRETQYF. In DNA, the CDR3 is TGCAGCGTCGGGAGCGGGGGAGGCCGAGAGACCCAGTACTTC. Complete variable domain (other parts from reference TRBV29-1 and TRBJ2-5): SAVISQKPSRDICQRGTSLTIQCQVDSQVTMMFWYRQQPGQSLTLIATANQGSEATYESGFVIDKFPISRPNLTFSTLTVSNMSPEDSSIYLCSVGSGGGRETQYFGPGTRLLVL.

V usage is TRBV20-1 and J usage is TRBJ1-2; 7 positions agree with TRBD1. Germline CDR1 is DFQATT and CDR2 is SNEGSKA (reference sequence). J was trimmed by 4 bases and V by 3 bases; bases with no gene match: 8. The CDR3 sequence is 14 residues long. Here the CDR3 reads CSASAGTDTYGYTF. The CDR3 nucleotides read TGCAGTGCTAGTGCCGGGACAGACACCTATGGCTACACCTTC.

This clone was counted once. This chain connects TRBV19 to TRBJ2-7; TRBD1 agrees at 8 bases. V trimming: 0 bases; J trimming: 3 bases; junction bases outside the gene matches: 4. Germline CDR1 LNHDA, CDR2 SQIVND (reference sequence). This CDR3 contains 15 residues. The CDR3 reads CASSIEGRGLYEQYF. Here the CDR3 DNA reads TGTGCCAGTAGTATAGAAGGCAGGGGGCTCTACGAGCAGTACTTC. Drawing the rest from reference TRBV19 and TRBJ2-7, the complete variable domain is DGGITQSPKYLFRKEGQNVTLSCEQNLNHDAMYWYRQDPGQGLRLIYYSQIVNDFQKGDIAEGYSVSREKKESFPLTVTSAQKNPTAFYLCASSIEGRGLYEQYFGPGTRLTVT.

This chain uses TRBV24-1 with TRBJ2-2, with D unclear. In germline, CDR1 is KGHDR, CDR2 SFDVKD. The length of the CDR3 is 12 residues. Trimming removed 3 bases from V and 6 bases from J, with 4 bases in between. Here the CDR3 DNA reads TGTGCCACCAGTGATCAGGCCGGGGAGCTGTTTTTT. This codes for CATSDQAGELFF.

The V call is TRBV5-6, the J call TRBJ2-2, with 12 bases lining up with TRBD2. With V trimmed by 7 bases and J by 8 bases, 15 bases remained unmatched. The CDR3 contains 17 residues. CDR1 is SGHDT and CDR2 is YYEEEE in the germline V gene. CDR3 region: CASVQRGLAGGEGELFF. CDR3 bases: TGTGCCAGCGTACAGCGGGGACTAGCGGGCGGTGAGGGGGAGCTGTTTTTT.

CDR3 sequence reads: CASSPDRLSNQPQHF. CDR3 in DNA: TGTGCCAGCAGCCCCGACAGGCTTAGCAATCAGCCCCAGCATTTT. The gene calls are TRBV7-9 and TRBJ1-5, with D perhaps matching TRBD1 (6 bases). Germline lookup yields CDR1 SEHNR and CDR2 FQNEAQ (reference sequence). The CDR3 is 15 amino acids. The ends were cut back, 5 bases at V and 0 bases at J, with 11 bases in the middle.

This clone occurred once. The chain carries TRBV18 and TRBJ1-1, with TRBD1 as a possible D gene (5 bases). This CDR3 has 17 amino acids. V lost 0 bases, J lost 0 bases, and 14 bases lay in between. Per germline, CDR1 KGHSH and CDR2 LQKENI. CDR3 sequence (DNA): TGTGCCAGCTCACCACCGGGGCTGAACCCCATGAACACTGAAGCTTTCTTT. This gives the protein CASSPPGLNPMNTEAFF.

J is TRBJ2-3 and V is TRBV19; 7 positions agree with TRBD1. The germline V gene has CDR1 LNHDA and CDR2 SQIVND (reference sequence). CDR3 size: 16 residues. V dropped 3 bases and J dropped 5; count of bases not matched to a gene: 11. The CDR3 here is CASSIGQGVTIDTQYF. The CDR3 coding sequence is TGTGCCAGTAGTATTGGGCAGGGGGTGACGATAGATACGCAGTATTTT.

The chain links TRBV7-9 to TRBJ2-3, with 9 bases that match TRBD1. The CDR3 sequence is 16 residues long. The V and J ends lost 5 bases and 3 bases, in that order; junction bases with no gene match: 9. Germline loops: CDR1 SEHNR, CDR2 FQNEAQ (reference sequence). CDR3 sequence: CASSPFTGGETDTQYF. The CDR3 nucleotides are TGTGCCAGCAGCCCGTTTACAGGGGGCGAGACAGATACGCAGTATTTT. Full variable domain (remainder filled in from reference TRBV7-9 and TRBJ2-3): DTGVSQNPRHKITKRGQNVTFRCDPISEHNRLYWYRQTLGQGPEFLTYFQNEAQLEKSRLLSDRFSAERPKGSFSTLEIQRTEQGDSAMYLCASSPFTGGETDTQYFGPGTRLTVL.

This chain connects TRBV3-1 (or the pseudogene TRBV3-2) to TRBJ1-1; no firm D call. V was pared by 1 base and J by 7 bases, with 16 bases between. This CDR3 is 15 amino acids long. The germline CDR1 and CDR2 sequences are LGHDT and YNNKEL (reference sequence). CDR3 sequence (DNA): TGTGCCAGCAGCCAAGGGCCCCGGGTCTCCCATGAAGCTTTCTTT. It yields the protein CASSQGPRVSHEAFF.

The chain couples TRBV11-2 to TRBJ2-7, with TRBD1 matching 8 bases. Trimming at V came to 5 bases and at J to 3 bases, leaving 12 bases not matched to a gene. The CDR3 has 16 amino acids. From germline, CDR1 is SGHAT and CDR2 FQNNGV. The DNA of the CDR3 is TGTGCCAGCAGCCCCATCAACAGACAGGGGCACTACGAGCAGTACTTC. Translated: CASSPINRQGHYEQYF.

The V call is TRBV5-1, the J call TRBJ1-1, with D unresolved. This CDR3 is built from 16 residues. CDR1 is SGHRS, CDR2 YFSETQ, per germline. Trimming pared 4 bases from V and 1 base from J, leaving 17 bases between. The CDR3 reads CASSTEVGVTNTEAFF. The CDR3 bases are TGCGCCAGCAGCACCGAGGTCGGGGTTACGAACACTGAAGCTTTCTTT.

V and J are TRBV10-1 and TRBJ2-2, with D perhaps TRBD2 (6 bases). V lost 6 bases and J 4 bases, leaving 15 bases between the germline ends. This CDR3 region has 15 residues. Germline values: CDR1 WNHNN, CDR2 SYGVQD (reference sequence). In nucleotides, the CDR3 is TGCGCCAGCAGAACCGGGACTCCCCCCACCGGGGAGCTGTTTTTT. This sequence encodes CASRTGTPPTGELFF.